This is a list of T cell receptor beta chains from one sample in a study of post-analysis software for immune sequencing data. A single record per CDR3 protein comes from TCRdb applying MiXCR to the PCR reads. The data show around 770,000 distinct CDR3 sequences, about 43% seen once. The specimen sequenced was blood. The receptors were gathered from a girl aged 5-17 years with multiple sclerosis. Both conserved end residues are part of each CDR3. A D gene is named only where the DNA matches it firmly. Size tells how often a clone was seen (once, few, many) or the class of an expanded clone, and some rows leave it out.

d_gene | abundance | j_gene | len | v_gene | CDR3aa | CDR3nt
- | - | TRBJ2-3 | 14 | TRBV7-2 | CASNLGTHGDTQYF | TGTGCCAGCAACCTGGGGACCCACGGGGATACGCAGTATTTT
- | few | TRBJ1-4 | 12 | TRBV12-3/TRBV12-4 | CASRTGTEKLFF | TGTGCCAGCAGAACAGGGACCGAAAAACTGTTTTTT
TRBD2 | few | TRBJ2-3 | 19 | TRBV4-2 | CASSQSRGRSGRGRDTQYF | TGTGCCAGCAGCCAATCCAGGGGTAGGAGCGGGAGGGGTCGAGATACGCAGTATTTT
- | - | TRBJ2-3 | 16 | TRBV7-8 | CASSFLDSTSTDTQYF | TGTGCCAGCAGCTTTCTGGACAGCACTTCCACAGATACGCAGTATTTT
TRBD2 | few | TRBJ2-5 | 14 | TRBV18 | CASSPAGVQETQYF | TGTGCCAGCTCACCTGCGGGAGTACAAGAGACCCAGTACTTC
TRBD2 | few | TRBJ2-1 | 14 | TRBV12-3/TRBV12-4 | CASSPGRVSREQFF | TGTGCCAGCAGCCCGGGGAGGGTTAGCAGGGAGCAGTTCTTC
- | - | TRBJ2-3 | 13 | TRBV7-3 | CASSSQVLDTQYF | TGTGCCAGCAGCTCGCAGGTTCTGGATACGCAGTATTTT
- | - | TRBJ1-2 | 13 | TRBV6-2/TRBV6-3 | CASSYIRRDGYTF | TGTGCCAGCAGTTACATCCGCAGGGATGGCTACACCTTC
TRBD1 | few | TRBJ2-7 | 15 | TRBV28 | CASSGPGQGYREQYF | TGTGCCAGCAGTGGTCCGGGACAGGGGTACCGCGAGCAGTACTTC
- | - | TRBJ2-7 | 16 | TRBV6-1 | CASSEGTGLLSYEQYF | TGTGCCAGCAGCGAAGGGACGGGACTTTTATCCTACGAGCAGTACTTC
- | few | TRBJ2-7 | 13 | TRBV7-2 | CASSLQGSHEQYF | TGTGCCAGCAGCCTACAGGGTTCCCACGAGCAGTACTTC
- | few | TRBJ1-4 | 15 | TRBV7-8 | CASTAGGATNEKLFF | TGTGCCAGCACCGCCGGGGGTGCAACTAATGAAAAACTGTTTTTT
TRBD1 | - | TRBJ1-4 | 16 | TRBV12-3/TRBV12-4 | CASSLGGQGGGEKLFF | TGTGCCAGCAGTTTAGGGGGACAGGGTGGTGGTGAAAAACTGTTTTTT
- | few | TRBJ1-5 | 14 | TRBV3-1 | CASSPGHGNQPQHF | TGTGCCAGCAGCCCTGGCCATGGCAATCAGCCCCAGCATTTT
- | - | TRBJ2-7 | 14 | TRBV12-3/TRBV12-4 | CASSFGSPGAEQYF | TGTGCCAGCAGTTTTGGGTCTCCCGGAGCCGAGCAGTACTTC
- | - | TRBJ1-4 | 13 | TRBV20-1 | CGTRRAEGEKLFF | TGCGGAACCCGGCGGGCTGAGGGGGAAAAACTGTTTTTT
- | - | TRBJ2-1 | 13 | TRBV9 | CASNTGSHNEQFF | TGTGCCAGCAACACGGGGTCCCACAATGAGCAGTTCTTC
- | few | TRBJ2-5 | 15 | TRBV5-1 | CASSLALGQEETQYF | TGCGCCAGCAGCTTGGCCTTGGGGCAGGAAGAGACCCAGTACTTC
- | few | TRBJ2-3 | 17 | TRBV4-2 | CASSQDKAVSRADTQYF | TGTGCCAGCAGCCAAGATAAGGCGGTCTCACGCGCAGATACGCAGTATTTT
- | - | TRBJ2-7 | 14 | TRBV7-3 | CASSRDRSYNEQYF | TGTGCCAGCAGCCGGGACCGCTCCTACAATGAGCAGTACTTC
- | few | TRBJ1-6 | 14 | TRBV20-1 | CSAGGRQYNSPLHF | TGCAGTGCTGGGGGCCGACAGTATAATTCACCCCTCCACTTT
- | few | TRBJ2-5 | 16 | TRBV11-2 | CASSSIDWGDRRYQYF | TGTGCCAGCAGCTCCATAGATTGGGGCGATAGAAGGTACCAGTACTTC
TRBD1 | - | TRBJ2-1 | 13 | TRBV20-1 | CSANRDRDNEQFF | TGCAGTGCTAACCGGGACAGGGATAATGAGCAGTTCTTC
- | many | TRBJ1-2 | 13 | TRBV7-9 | CASSLAGNYGYTF | TGTGCCAGCAGCTTAGCAGGGAACTATGGCTACACCTTC
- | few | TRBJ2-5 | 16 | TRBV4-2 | CASSQEGRVPRWEQYF | TGTGCCAGCAGCCAAGAGGGAAGGGTTCCCAGGTGGGAGCAGTACTTC
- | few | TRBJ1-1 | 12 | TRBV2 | CASSEQGPTAFF | TGTGCCAGCAGCGAACAGGGACCGACAGCTTTCTTT
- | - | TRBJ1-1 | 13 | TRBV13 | CASSLGGHTEAFF | TGTGCCAGCAGCTTAGGGGGTCACACTGAAGCTTTCTTT
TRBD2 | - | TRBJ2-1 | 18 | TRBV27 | CASRGLLAGGPYGNEQFF | TGTGCCAGCAGGGGACTACTAGCGGGAGGGCCTTATGGAAATGAGCAGTTCTTC
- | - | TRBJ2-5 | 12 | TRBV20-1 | CRVKGPSETQYF | TGCAGGGTCAAGGGGCCTTCGGAGACCCAGTACTTC
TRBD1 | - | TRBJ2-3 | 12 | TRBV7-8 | CASGPQGDTQYF | TGTGCCAGCGGGCCACAGGGGGATACGCAGTATTTT
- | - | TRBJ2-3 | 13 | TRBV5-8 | CASNLQGGDTQYF | TGTGCCAGCAACTTACAGGGTGGGGATACGCAGTATTTT
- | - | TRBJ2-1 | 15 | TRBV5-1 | CASSFSQGSYNEQFF | TGCGCCAGCAGCTTCTCCCAGGGATCCTACAATGAGCAGTTCTTC
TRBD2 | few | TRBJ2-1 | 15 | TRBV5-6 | CASSGGTSGSHEQFF | TGTGCCAGCAGCGGAGGGACTAGCGGGAGCCATGAGCAGTTCTTC
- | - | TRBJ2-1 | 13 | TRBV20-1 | CSARPGRTGEQFF | TGCAGTGCTAGACCCGGACGGACGGGTGAGCAGTTCTTC
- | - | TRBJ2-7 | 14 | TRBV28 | CASSYRLTTYEQYF | TGTGCCAGCAGTTACCGACTGACCACCTACGAGCAGTACTTC
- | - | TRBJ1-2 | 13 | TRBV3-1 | CASSQFGGHGYTF | TGTGCCAGCAGCCAGTTCGGGGGGCATGGCTACACCTTC
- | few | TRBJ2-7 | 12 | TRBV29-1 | CSVGKGTYEQYF | TGCAGCGTTGGGAAAGGCACCTACGAGCAGTACTTC
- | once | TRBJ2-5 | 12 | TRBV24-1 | CATSDFGATQYF | TGTGCCACCAGTGATTTCGGGGCGACCCAGTACTTC
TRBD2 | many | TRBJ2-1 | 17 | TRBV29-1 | CSVESWEGSSSYNEQFF | TGCAGCGTTGAAAGCTGGGAGGGCTCGAGCTCCTACAATGAGCAGTTCTTC
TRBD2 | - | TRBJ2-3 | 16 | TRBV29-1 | CSVSELAGGPRDTQYF | TGCAGCGTTTCCGAACTAGCGGGAGGCCCGAGGGATACGCAGTATTTT
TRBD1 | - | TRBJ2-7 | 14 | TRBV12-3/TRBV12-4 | CASSIQGWVSEQYF | TGTGCCAGCAGTATACAGGGGTGGGTCTCCGAGCAGTACTTC
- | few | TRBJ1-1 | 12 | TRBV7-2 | CASSPNPAEAFF | TGTGCCAGCAGCCCTAACCCCGCTGAAGCTTTCTTT
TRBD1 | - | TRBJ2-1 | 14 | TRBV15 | CATSRGDRYNEQFF | TGTGCCACCAGCAGAGGGGACAGATACAATGAGCAGTTCTTC
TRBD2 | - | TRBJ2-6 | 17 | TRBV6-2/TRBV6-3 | CASSYWLAGIGANVLTF | TGTGCCAGCAGTTACTGGCTAGCGGGAATTGGGGCCAACGTCCTGACTTTC
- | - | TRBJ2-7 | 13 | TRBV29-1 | CSVAETSSYEQYF | TGCAGCGTTGCCGAAACCAGCTCCTACGAGCAGTACTTC
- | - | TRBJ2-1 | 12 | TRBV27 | CASRLGPNEQFF | TGTGCCAGCAGGCTAGGCCCCAATGAGCAGTTCTTC
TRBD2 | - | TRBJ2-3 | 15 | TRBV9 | CASSVEGLAIDTQYF | TGTGCCAGCAGCGTAGAAGGACTAGCAATTGATACGCAGTATTTT
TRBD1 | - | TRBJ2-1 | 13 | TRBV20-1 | CSARTGRYNEQFF | TGCAGTGCCAGGACAGGACGGTACAATGAGCAGTTCTTC
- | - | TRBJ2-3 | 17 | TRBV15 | CATSRDGRSSGTDTQYF | TGTGCCACCAGCAGAGATGGAAGGTCTTCTGGCACAGATACGCAGTATTTT